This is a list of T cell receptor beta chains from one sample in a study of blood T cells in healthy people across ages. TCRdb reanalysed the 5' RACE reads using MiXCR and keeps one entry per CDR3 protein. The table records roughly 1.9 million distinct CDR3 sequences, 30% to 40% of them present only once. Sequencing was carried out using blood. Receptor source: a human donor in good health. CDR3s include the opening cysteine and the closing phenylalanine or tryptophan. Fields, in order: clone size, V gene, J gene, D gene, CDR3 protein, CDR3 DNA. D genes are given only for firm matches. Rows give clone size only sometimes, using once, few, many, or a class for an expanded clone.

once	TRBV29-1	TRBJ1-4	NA	CSVEDGGGEKLFF	TGCAGCGTTGAAGACGGGGGCGGTGAAAAACTGTTTTTT
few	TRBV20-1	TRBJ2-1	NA	CRAEGPGGEQFF	TGCAGAGCGGAGGGTCCGGGTGGTGAGCAGTTCTTC
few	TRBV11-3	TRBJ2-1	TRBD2	CASSLDGPSGGVDNEQFF	TGTGCCAGCAGCCTAGATGGCCCTAGCGGGGGGGTCGACAATGAGCAGTTCTTC
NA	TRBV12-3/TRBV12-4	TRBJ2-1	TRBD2	CASRQSGNNEQFF	TGTGCCAGCAGACAAAGCGGGAACAATGAGCAGTTCTTC
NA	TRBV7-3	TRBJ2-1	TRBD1	CASSHRQGVINEQFF	TGTGCCAGCAGCCATCGACAGGGGGTTATCAATGAGCAGTTCTTC
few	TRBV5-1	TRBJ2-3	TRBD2	CASSFLGGGLRTDTQYF	TGCGCCAGCAGCTTCCTTGGCGGGGGGCTACGCACAGATACGCAGTATTTT
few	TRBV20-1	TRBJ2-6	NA	CSARDFTGANVLTF	TGCAGTGCTAGAGATTTTACTGGGGCCAACGTCCTGACTTTC
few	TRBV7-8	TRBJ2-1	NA	CASSLEDYNEQFF	TGTGCCAGCAGCTTAGAGGACTACAATGAGCAGTTCTTC
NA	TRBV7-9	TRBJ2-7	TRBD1	CASSSSFRDRGDEQYF	TGTGCCAGCAGCTCCTCGTTCCGGGACAGGGGTGACGAGCAGTACTTC
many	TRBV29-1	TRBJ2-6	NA	CSVGTIGANVLTF	TGCAGCGTCGGTACCATTGGGGCCAACGTCCTGACTTTC
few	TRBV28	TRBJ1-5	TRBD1	CASNLLGDRFRRYSNQPQHF	TGTGCCAGCAATTTATTGGGGGACAGGTTCCGGAGATATAGCAATCAGCCCCAGCATTTT
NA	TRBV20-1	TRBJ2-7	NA	CSARWGWIYEQYF	TGCAGTGCTAGGTGGGGGTGGATATACGAGCAGTACTTC
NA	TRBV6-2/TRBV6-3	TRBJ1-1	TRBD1	CASIRTGLGVAEAFF	TGTGCCAGCATCCGGACAGGGCTGGGGGTGGCTGAAGCTTTCTTT
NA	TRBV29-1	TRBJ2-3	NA	CSVDRRRGGWGTDTQYF	TGCAGCGTTGATAGGCGAAGGGGAGGTTGGGGCACAGATACGCAGTATTTT
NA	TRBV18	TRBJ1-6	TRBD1	CASSPPGQGAASPLHF	TGTGCCAGCTCACCCCCTGGGCAGGGGGCGGCTTCACCCCTCCACTTT
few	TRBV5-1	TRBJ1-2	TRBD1	CASSLGQGVGGYTF	TGTGCCAGCAGCCTCGGACAGGGCGTAGGTGGCTACACCTTC
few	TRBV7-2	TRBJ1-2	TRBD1	CASSSRTGRGYTF	TGTGCCAGCAGCTCCCGGACAGGGAGAGGCTACACCTTC
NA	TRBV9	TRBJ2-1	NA	CASSPQGRGPYNEQFF	TGTGCCAGCAGCCCTCAGGGAAGGGGCCCCTACAATGAGCAGTTCTTC
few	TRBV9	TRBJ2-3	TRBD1	CASSSRDRYSDTQYF	TGTGCCAGCAGCTCCCGGGACAGATATTCAGATACGCAGTATTTT
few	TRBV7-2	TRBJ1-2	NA	CASSRRTDYGYTF	TGTGCCAGCAGCCGGCGGACAGACTATGGCTACACCTTC
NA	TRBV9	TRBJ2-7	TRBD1	CANRDRGIDEQYF	TGTGCCAACAGGGACAGAGGGATTGACGAGCAGTACTTC
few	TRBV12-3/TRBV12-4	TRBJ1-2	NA	CASDGRVYGGYTF	TGTGCCAGCGACGGACGGGTCTATGGTGGCTACACCTTC
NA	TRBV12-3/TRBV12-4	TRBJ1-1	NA	CASSLYLTEAFF	TGTGCCAGCAGTTTATATTTGACTGAAGCTTTCTTT
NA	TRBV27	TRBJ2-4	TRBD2	CASSFFRGTSGGFTGEQYF	TGTGCCAGCAGTTTTTTCAGGGGGACTAGCGGGGGATTCACCGGGGAGCAGTACTTC
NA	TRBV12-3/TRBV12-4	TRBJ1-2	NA	CASRPYGDGNTF	TGTGCCAGCAGACCCTATGGGGATGGCAACACCTTC
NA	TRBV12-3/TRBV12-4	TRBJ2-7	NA	CASSFQFGERYF	TGTGCCAGCAGTTTTCAATTTGGGGAGCGGTACTTC
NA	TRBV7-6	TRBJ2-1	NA	CASSLAPGLTYNEQFF	TGTGCCAGCAGCTTAGCTCCGGGACTCACCTACAATGAGCAGTTCTTC
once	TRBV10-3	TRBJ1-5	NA	CAISESEDSLGQPQHF	TGTGCCATCAGTGAGTCGGAAGACAGTTTAGGTCAGCCCCAGCATTTT
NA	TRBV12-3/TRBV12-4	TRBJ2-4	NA	CASSLASLAVIQYF	TGTGCCAGCAGTTTAGCTAGCCTTGCAGTCATTCAGTACTTC
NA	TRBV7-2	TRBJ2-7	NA	CASSLELMGSYEQYF	TGTGCCAGCAGCTTAGAGCTTATGGGCTCCTACGAGCAGTACTTC
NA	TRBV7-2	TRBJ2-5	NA	CASSLDPRVPETQYF	TGTGCCAGCAGCTTAGACCCTAGGGTACCAGAGACCCAGTACTTC
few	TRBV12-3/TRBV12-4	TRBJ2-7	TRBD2	CASTPDRWSGGFSYEQYF	TGTGCCAGCACACCAGACCGGTGGAGCGGGGGATTCTCCTACGAGCAGTACTTC
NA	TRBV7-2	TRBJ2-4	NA	CASSPSASPLAKNIQYF	TGTGCCAGCAGCCCATCCGCATCCCCCCTAGCCAAAAACATTCAGTACTTC
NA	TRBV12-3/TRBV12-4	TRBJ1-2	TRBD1	CASSPFWTGQGYTF	TGTGCCAGCAGTCCCTTTTGGACAGGGCAGGGCTACACCTTC
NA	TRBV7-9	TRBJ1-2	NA	CASGRDGYTF	TGTGCCAGCGGCAGGGATGGCTACACCTTC
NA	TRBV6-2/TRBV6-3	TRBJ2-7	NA	CASREGGYYYEQYF	TGTGCCAGCAGAGAAGGAGGTTACTACTACGAGCAGTACTTC
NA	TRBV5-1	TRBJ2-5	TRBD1	CASSLQGAGIETQYF	TGCGCCAGCAGCTTACAGGGGGCAGGAATAGAGACCCAGTACTTC
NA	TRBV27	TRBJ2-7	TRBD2	CASRSGTSGGIHEQYF	TGTGCCAGCAGGTCCGGGACTAGCGGGGGAATCCACGAGCAGTACTTC
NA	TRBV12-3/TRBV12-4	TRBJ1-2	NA	CASSLEQIGHTF	TGTGCCAGCAGTTTGGAGCAGATCGGCCACACCTTC
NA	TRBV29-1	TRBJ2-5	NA	CSVGWGRSGTQYF	TGCAGCGTTGGTTGGGGCAGGTCAGGGACCCAGTACTTC
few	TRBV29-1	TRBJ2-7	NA	CSARQGLYEQYF	TGCAGCGCCCGCCAGGGGTTGTACGAGCAGTACTTC
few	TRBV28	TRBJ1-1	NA	CASQSSRAETEAFF	TGTGCCAGCCAGAGCAGCCGGGCCGAAACTGAAGCTTTCTTT
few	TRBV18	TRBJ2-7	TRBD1	CASSPPGQGNYEQYF	TGTGCCAGCTCACCCCCGGGACAGGGTAACTACGAGCAGTACTTC
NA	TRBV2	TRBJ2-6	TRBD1	CASTRDRGPGANVLTF	TGTGCCAGCACCCGGGACAGGGGTCCCGGGGCCAACGTCCTGACTTTC
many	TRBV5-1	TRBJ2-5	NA	CASSLVGDSQETQYF	TGCGCCAGCAGCTTGGTGGGAGACAGCCAAGAGACCCAGTACTTC
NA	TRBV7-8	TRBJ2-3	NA	CASSLARLARTDTQYF	TGTGCCAGCAGCTTAGCGCGGCTAGCCCGCACAGATACGCAGTATTTT
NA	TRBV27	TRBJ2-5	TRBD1	CASRPTGTGVETQYF	TGTGCCAGCAGGCCAACCGGGACAGGGGTGGAGACCCAGTACTTC
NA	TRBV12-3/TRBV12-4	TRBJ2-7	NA	CASTHGTPSYEQYF	TGTGCCAGCACCCACGGGACACCTTCCTACGAGCAGTACTTC
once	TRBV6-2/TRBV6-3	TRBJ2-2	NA	CASNVGGPGGELFF	TGTGCCAGCAATGTGGGGGGGCCCGGCGGGGAGCTGTTTTTT
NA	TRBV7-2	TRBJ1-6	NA	CASSFIPDNSPLHF	TGTGCCAGCAGCTTCATCCCAGATAATTCACCCCTCCACTTT
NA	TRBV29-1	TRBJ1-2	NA	CSVQGDGYTF	TGCAGCGTTCAGGGTGATGGCTACACCTTC
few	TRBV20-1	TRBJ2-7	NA	CSAPRPGHFYEQYF	TGCAGTGCCCCCCGCCCGGGGCACTTCTACGAGCAGTACTTC
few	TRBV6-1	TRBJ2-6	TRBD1	CASSVITGTAQAQSGANVLTF	TGTGCCAGCAGTGTTATCACGGGGACAGCCCAAGCCCAATCTGGGGCCAACGTCCTGACTTTC